This entry concerns a single TCR beta chain. The data stem from a study of blood T cell repertoires in COVID-19. In the authors' methods: Amplified reference gene primers provided the basis for estimating nucleated cell counts. Sequencing used immunoSEQ multiplex PCR; TCRdb keeps in-frame clones, though not all of them. V and J calls and clone size are copied from that table; D and trimming were computed from the DNA. The sample yields 100,000 to 150,000 clones, 75% to 90% seen once. This CDR3 comprises 14 residues. Germline CDR1 is SEHNR and CDR2 is FQNEAQ (reference sequence). The V and J ends lost 6 bases and 9 bases, in that order; junction bases with no gene match: 11.

V gene TRBV7-9 combines with J gene TRBJ2-5, with 9 nucleotides matching TRBD2. The TCR was taken from a woman older than 75 with COVID-19, enrolled during active disease. Sequencing used peripheral blood. CDR3 sequence reads: CASSSGSRLGAQYF. CDR3 DNA: TGTGCCAGCAGTAGCGGGAGTCGGCTTGGTGCCCAGTACTTC.